The source of this T cell receptor (beta chain) is a study of Ad26.COV2.S vaccination and SARS-CoV-2 variants. Whole-study context: The study gave Ad26.COV2.S intramuscularly, once or twice 56 days apart.

The length of the CDR3 is 15 residues. The germline CDR1 and CDR2 sequences are SNHLY and FYNNEI. The V end was cut by 6 bases, the J end by 2 bases, with 17 bases between. Stated treatment: about 20 received Ad26.COV2.S at low or high dose, single or two shots; 5 received placebo; per-sample allocation not given. Day 63 after the first injection of vaccine or placebo was the sampling time. Produced via immunoSEQ multiplex PCR; TCRdb's table is partial and in-frame only. This sample has roughly 350,000 clones; around nine tenths occur once, and the top ten carry approximately 5%. The chain links TRBV2 to TRBJ2-7; a possible D gene is TRBD1 (6 bases). This receptor was taken from a person aged 18-65 years who received the Ad26.COV2.S COVID-19 vaccine or a placebo. The starting material was peripheral blood, obtained in a trial of Ad26.COV2.S vaccine versus placebo. The CDR3 loop is CASRASQGPTYEQYF. For the CDR3, the DNA is TGTGCCAGCAGGGCGTCGCAGGGGCCGACCTACGAGCAGTACTTC.